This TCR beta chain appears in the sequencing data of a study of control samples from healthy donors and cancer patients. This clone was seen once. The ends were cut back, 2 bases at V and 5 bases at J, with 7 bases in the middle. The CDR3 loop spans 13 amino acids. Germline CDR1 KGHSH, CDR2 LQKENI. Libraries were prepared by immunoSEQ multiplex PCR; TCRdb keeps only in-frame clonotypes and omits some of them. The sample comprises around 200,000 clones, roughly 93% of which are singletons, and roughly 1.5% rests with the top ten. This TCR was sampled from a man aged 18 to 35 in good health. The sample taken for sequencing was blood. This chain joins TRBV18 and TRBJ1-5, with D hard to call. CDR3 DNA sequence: TGTGCCAGCTCACCAAGCTTTGATCAGCCCCAGCATTTT. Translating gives CASSPSFDQPQHF. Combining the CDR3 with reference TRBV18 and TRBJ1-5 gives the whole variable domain NAGVMQNPRHLVRRRGQEARLRCSPMKGHSHVYWYRQLPEEGLKFMVYLQKENIIDESGMPKERFSAEFPKEGPSILRIQQVVRGDSAAYFCASSPSFDQPQHFGDGTRLSIL.